The 3 T cell receptor beta chains below were found in one sample sequenced in a study of cytomegalovirus exposure and HLA in healthy donors. In the PCR, 60 Vbeta and 13 Jbeta primers were used. Sequencing used immunoSEQ multiplex PCR; TCRdb keeps in-frame clones, though not all of them. The sample holds 150,000 to 200,000 clones, around 80% seen once. The material sequenced was PBMCs. The origin of the receptors is a middle-aged woman in good health and CMV-seronegative.

This chain uses TRBV2 with TRBJ2-5; 7 positions match TRBD2. This CDR3 contains 13 residues. Germline lookup yields CDR1 SNHLY and CDR2 FYNNEI. Trimming cost V 3 bases and J 7 bases; bases outside gene matches: 5. CDR3 residues: CASSDGLVGTQYF. In DNA, the CDR3 is TGTGCCAGCAGTGATGGACTAGTAGGGACCCAGTACTTC.

The rearrangement links TRBV9 to TRBJ2-3; D unresolved. CDR1 and CDR2 (germline): SGDLS, YYNGEE. V was cut by 2 bases and J by 3 bases, with 13 bases left in between. The CDR3 sequence is 15 residues long. This chain's CDR3 is CASSVRGRMTDTQYF. CDR3 DNA sequence: TGTGCCAGCAGCGTGAGAGGTAGGATGACAGATACGCAGTATTTT.

This chain connects TRBV2 to TRBJ2-1; tentative D call: TRBD1 (5 bases). Germline CDR1 and CDR2: SNHLY and FYNNEI. The CDR3 is 13 amino acids. V was pared by 8 bases and J by 5 bases, with 13 bases between. Written as DNA, the CDR3 is TGTGCCAGCGCAGGGATAGACAACAATGAGCAGTTCTTC. Protein sequence: CASAGIDNNEQFF.